The clone carrying this T cell receptor (beta chain) was found once. Its antigen remains unknown. The table came from immunoSEQ multiplex PCR; TCRdb's copy has only in-frame clones and leaves some out. In the table there are 87,000 or so clones, around nine tenths of which are singletons. This sample is drawn from a study of OX40 agonist ivuxolimab in advanced cancers. Study background: Under the entry rules, prior anti-PD-1, anti-PD-L1 or anti-CTLA-4 therapy was allowed, and 40% had some. Partial responses were recorded for three patients, including one with hepatocellular carcinoma and two with cutaneous melanoma. Points from the study as a whole: CD8+ T cells showed, on average, more clonal expansion than CD4+ cells.

The TCR was taken from an adult with an advanced solid tumor such as melanoma, head and neck, liver or kidney cancer. Sequenced material: CD4+ or CD8+ T cells sorted from blood, taken in a trial of the OX40 agonist ivuxolimab.

The CDR3 DNA is TGTGCCAGCAGCTTGATAGGGGACGAGCAGTACTTC. It yields the protein CASSLIGDEQYF. V usage is TRBV5-6 and J usage is TRBJ2-7; TRBD1 is a possible D gene (5 bases). Germline V CDR1 and CDR2: SGHDT, YYEEEE. Trimming shortened V by 1 base and J by 5 bases, and 7 bases separated the two germline ends. The CDR3 contains 12 residues.